The clone carrying this T cell receptor beta chain has a single count. The antigen is undetermined. Genomic DNA from each subset was divided evenly over several immunoSEQ plates. It was 150 to 200 ng DNA, tens of thousands of T cell genomes, that sorted-subset replicate PCRs used. Method: immunoSEQ multiplex PCR; TCRdb's copy keeps in-frame clones and lacks some. The repertoire consists of some 300,000 clones, with 73% occurring once and the leading ten covering about 10%. The record originates from a study of shared clonotypes between healthy human individuals. Study-wide findings and caveats: Sampling used blood alone; tissue repertoires probably differ. Clonotypes shared by all four donors outscored non-shared clonotypes in generation probability.

Germline V gene sequence: CDR1 SGHVS, CDR2 FQNEAQ. The length of the CDR3 is 16 residues. With 5 bases clipped from V and 3 bases from J, the junction kept 11 bases outside the gene matches. The receptor was isolated from a man aged 30 to 45 in good health. Sequenced: memory CD4+ T cells sorted from blood. Subset meaning: CD45RA-negative fraction. This sequence joins TRBV7-8 and TRBJ1-1, with 8 bases lining up with TRBD1. CDR3 loop: CASSTQDRDGDTEAFF. The CDR3 DNA reads TGTGCCAGCAGCACGCAGGACAGGGATGGAGACACTGAAGCTTTCTTT.